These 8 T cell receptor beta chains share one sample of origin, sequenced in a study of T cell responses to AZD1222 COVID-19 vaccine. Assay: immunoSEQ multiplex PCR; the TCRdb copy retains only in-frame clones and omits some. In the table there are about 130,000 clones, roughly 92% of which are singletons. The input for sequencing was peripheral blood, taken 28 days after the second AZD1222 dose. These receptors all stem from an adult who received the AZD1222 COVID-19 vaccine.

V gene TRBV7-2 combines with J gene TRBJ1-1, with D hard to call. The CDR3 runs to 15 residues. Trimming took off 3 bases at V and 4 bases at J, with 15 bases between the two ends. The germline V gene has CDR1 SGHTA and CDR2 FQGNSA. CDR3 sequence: CASSFIRAKTTEAFF. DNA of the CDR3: TGTGCCAGCAGCTTCATACGGGCCAAGACCACTGAAGCTTTCTTT.

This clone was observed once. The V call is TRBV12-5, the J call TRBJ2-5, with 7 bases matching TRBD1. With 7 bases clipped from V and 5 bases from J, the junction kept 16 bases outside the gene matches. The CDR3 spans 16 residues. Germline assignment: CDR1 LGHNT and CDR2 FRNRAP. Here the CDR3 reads CASAADGDRVWETQYF. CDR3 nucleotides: TGTGCTAGTGCCGCAGACGGCGACAGGGTATGGGAGACCCAGTACTTC. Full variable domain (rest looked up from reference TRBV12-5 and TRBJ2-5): DARVTQTPRHKVTEMGQEVTMRCQPILGHNTVFWYRQTMMQGLELLAYFRNRAPLDDSGMPKDRFSAEMPDATLATLKIQPSEPRDSAVYFCASAADGDRVWETQYFGPGTRLLVL.

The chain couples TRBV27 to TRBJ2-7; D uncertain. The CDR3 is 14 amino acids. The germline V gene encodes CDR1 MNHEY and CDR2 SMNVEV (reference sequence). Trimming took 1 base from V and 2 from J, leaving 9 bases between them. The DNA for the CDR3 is TGTGCCAGCAGTTTATTGGGCAGAACCTACGAGCAGTACTTC. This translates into CASSLLGRTYEQYF.

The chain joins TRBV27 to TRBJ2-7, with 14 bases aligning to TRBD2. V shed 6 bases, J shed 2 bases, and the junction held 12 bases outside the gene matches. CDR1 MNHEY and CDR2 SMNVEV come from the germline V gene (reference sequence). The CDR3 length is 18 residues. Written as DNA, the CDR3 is TGTGCCAGCAGATCAGGACTAGCGGGAGGTCTTGGAACCTACGAGCAGTACTTC. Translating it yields CASRSGLAGGLGTYEQYF.

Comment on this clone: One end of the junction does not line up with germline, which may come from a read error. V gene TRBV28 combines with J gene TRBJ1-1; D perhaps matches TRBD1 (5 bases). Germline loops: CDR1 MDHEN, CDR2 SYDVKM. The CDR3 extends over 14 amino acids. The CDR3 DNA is TGTGCCAGCAGTTTGGGGGGATTGAATACTGAAGCTTTCTTT. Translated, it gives CASSLGGLNTEAFF.

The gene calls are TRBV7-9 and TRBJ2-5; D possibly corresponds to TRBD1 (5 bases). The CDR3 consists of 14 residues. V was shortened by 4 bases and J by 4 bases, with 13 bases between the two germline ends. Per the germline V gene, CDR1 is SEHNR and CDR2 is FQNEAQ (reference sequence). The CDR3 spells CASSSGRATETQYF. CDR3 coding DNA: TGTGCCAGCAGCTCCGGCAGGGCGACAGAGACCCAGTACTTC.

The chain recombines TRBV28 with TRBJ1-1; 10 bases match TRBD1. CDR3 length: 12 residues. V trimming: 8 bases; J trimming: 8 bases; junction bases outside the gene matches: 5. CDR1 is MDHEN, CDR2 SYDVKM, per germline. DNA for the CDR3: TGTGCCAGCGGACAGGGGGTATCAGAAGCTTTCTTT. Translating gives CASGQGVSEAFF.

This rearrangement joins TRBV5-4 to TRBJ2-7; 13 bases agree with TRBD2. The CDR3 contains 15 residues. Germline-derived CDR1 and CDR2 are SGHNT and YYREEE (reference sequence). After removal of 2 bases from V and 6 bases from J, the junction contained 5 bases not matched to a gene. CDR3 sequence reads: CASSFTSGRAGEQYF. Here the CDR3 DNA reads TGTGCCAGCAGCTTCACTAGCGGGAGGGCGGGCGAGCAGTACTTC.